Following are 23 T cell receptor beta chains from one sample sequenced in a study of cytomegalovirus exposure and HLA in healthy donors. It was with 60 Vbeta and 13 Jbeta primers that the PCR ran. This table comes from immunoSEQ multiplex PCR, and its TCRdb copy is limited to in-frame clones, with some not included. The table shows 90,000 to 150,000 clones, with 77% occurring only once. Sequenced: PBMCs. The source is a man aged 35 to 55 in good health and CMV-seropositive.

The V call is TRBV25-1, the J call TRBJ2-7; D is uncertain. Between the trimmed V and J ends, which lost 5 bases and 4 bases, there was a span of 6 bases. The CDR3 has 11 amino acids. From germline, CDR1 is MGHDK and CDR2 SYGVNS. This CDR3 reads CASSFGYEQYF. The CDR3, as DNA: TGTGCCAGCAGTTTCGGGTACGAGCAGTACTTC.

This clone came up once. V is TRBV5-1 and J is TRBJ2-3; no clear D. This CDR3 has 14 amino acids. Trimming took off 3 bases at V and 0 bases at J, with 8 bases between the two ends. Germline CDR1 reads SGHRS; CDR2 reads YFSETQ. CDR3 loop: CASSSSRSTDTQYF. The CDR3, as DNA: TGCGCCAGCAGCTCCTCTAGGAGCACAGATACGCAGTATTTT.

The genes are TRBV28 and TRBJ1-5; no reliable D call. V was pared by 7 bases and J by 2 bases, with 15 bases between. The CDR3 contains 15 residues. Per the germline V gene, CDR1 is MDHEN and CDR2 is SYDVKM. DNA for the CDR3: TGTGCCAGCACCCCGAGGCTTAAACGCAATCAGCCCCAGCATTTT. Encoded protein: CASTPRLKRNQPQHF.

DNA for the CDR3: TGCAGCGTGGGCCCGGACAGCCAAGAGACCCAGTACTTC. It specifies CSVGPDSQETQYF. The chain recombines TRBV29-1 with TRBJ2-5; maybe TRBD1 (6 bases). Germline assignment: CDR1 SQVTM and CDR2 ANQGSEA. The CDR3 totals 13 residues. V was shortened by 6 bases and J by 1 base, with 12 bases between the two germline ends.

The CDR3 bases are TGTGCCAGCAGCTTAGACAGGGCTAATGGGGCCAACGTCCTGACTTTC. Its protein product is CASSLDRANGANVLTF. The V call is TRBV7-9, the J call TRBJ2-6, with D perhaps TRBD1 (6 bases). Trimming left V 1 base short and J 3 bases short, with 10 bases between. CDR1 SEHNR and CDR2 FQNEAQ come from the germline V gene (reference sequence). The CDR3 sequence is 16 residues long.

The chain recombines TRBV4-3 with TRBJ2-7; TRBD2 matches at 11 bases. Per germline, CDR1 LGHNA and CDR2 YSLEER. The junction had 10 bases not matched to a gene; V was cut back by 0 bases and J by 6 bases. There are 17 residues in the CDR3. The CDR3 nucleotides read TGCGCCAGCAGCCAAGATTTATTGGGACTAGCGGAACGCGAGCAGTACTTC. Protein: CASSQDLLGLAEREQYF.

V is TRBV10-3 and J is TRBJ1-6; D is perhaps TRBD1 (5 bases). V was pared by 3 bases and J by 13 bases, with 10 bases between. The CDR3 runs to 12 residues. The germline V gene encodes CDR1 ENHRY and CDR2 SYGVKD. The CDR3: CAISDTGGPLHF. The CDR3 DNA reads as TGTGCCATCAGTGATACAGGTGGGCCCCTCCACTTT.

Only a few counts were recorded for this clone. The gene calls are TRBV5-8 and TRBJ2-1, with 8 bases aligning to TRBD1. CDR1 is SGHTS, CDR2 YDEGEE, per germline. The junction had 22 bases not matched to a gene; V was cut back by 5 bases and J by 15 bases. The CDR3 has 16 residues. This chain's CDR3 is CASRLQGQARVERPFF. The CDR3 bases are TGTGCCAGCAGACTCCAGGGACAGGCGAGGGTCGAACGTCCGTTCTTC.

This clone occurred a few times. This rearrangement joins TRBV29-1 to TRBJ1-1; tentatively, D is TRBD1 (5 bases). Trimming stripped 6 bases from V and 4 bases from J, with 12 bases between. In germline, CDR1 is SQVTM, CDR2 ANQGSEA. The CDR3 has 12 amino acids. The CDR3 DNA follows: TGCAGCGTGCGGGGGGTGATCACTGAAGCTTTCTTT. It specifies CSVRGVITEAFF.

The chain is built from TRBV7-9 and TRBJ1-2; tentatively, D is TRBD1 (6 bases). Trimming cost V 4 bases and J 2 bases, with 8 bases left between them. The CDR3 consists of 13 residues. Germline CDR1 reads SEHNR; CDR2 reads FQNEAQ (reference sequence). CDR3 bases: TGTGCCAGCAGCTCAGGACAGAACTATGGCTACACCTTC. As protein: CASSSGQNYGYTF.

The chain has TRBV11-2 and TRBJ2-7; 12 nucleotides line up with TRBD1. Germline V gives CDR1 SGHAT, CDR2 FQNNGV. The CDR3 runs to 16 residues. V trimming: 3 bases; J trimming: 3 bases; junction bases outside the gene matches: 6. CDR3 region: CASSFNRDRGLYEQYF. In nucleotides, the CDR3 is TGTGCCAGCAGCTTTAACCGGGACAGGGGGCTCTACGAGCAGTACTTC.

About this clone itself: Other DNA sequences in this sample translate to the same CDR3. The genes are TRBV7-2 and TRBJ1-5, with 8 bases that match TRBD1. Germline lookup yields CDR1 SGHTA and CDR2 FQGNSA. The trim removed 5 bases at V and 7 bases at J, leaving 7 bases unmatched. The CDR3 has 14 residues. This chain's CDR3 is CASSPDRGGQPQHF. CDR3 DNA: TGTGCCAGCAGCCCAGACAGGGGAGGGCAGCCCCAGCATTTT.

This chain uses TRBV6-5 with TRBJ1-1; 7 nucleotides match TRBD1. Germline V lookup: CDR1 MNHEY, CDR2 SVGAGI. With 2 bases clipped from V and 0 bases from J, the junction kept 0 bases outside the gene matches. CDR3 length equals 14 residues. CDR3 coding DNA: TGTGCCAGCAGTTACGACAGGGTGAACACTGAAGCTTTCTTT. It encodes CASSYDRVNTEAFF.

The CDR3 here is CASSVGGGTYGYTF. Written as DNA, the CDR3 is TGTGCCAGCAGCGTAGGAGGAGGGACTTATGGCTACACCTTC. The chain uses TRBV9 and TRBJ1-2, with D possibly TRBD1 on 5 matching bases. This CDR3 comprises 14 residues. The V gene lost 0 bases and the J gene lost 5 bases, with 11 bases spanning the gap. Germline V gives CDR1 SGDLS, CDR2 YYNGEE.

DNA for the CDR3: TGTGCCACCAGCCCCACAGGGGGCTGGACTGAAGCTTTCTTT. The encoded protein is CATSPTGGWTEAFF. The chain recombines TRBV15 with TRBJ1-1, with 9 bases that match TRBD1. CDR3 length equals 14 residues. Losses at the gene ends were 5 bases for V and 5 bases for J; bases not matched to a gene: 6. Germline CDR1 reads LNHNV; CDR2 reads YYDKDF (reference sequence).

Only one count was recorded for this clone. The chain links TRBV6-1 to TRBJ1-6; TRBD1 is a possible D gene (5 bases). The length of the CDR3 is 14 residues. V was cut by 5 bases and J by 7 bases, with 12 bases left in between. From germline, CDR1 is MNHNS and CDR2 SASEGT. The CDR3 reads CASSLQGWNSPLHF. The DNA of the CDR3 is TGTGCCAGCAGTTTGCAGGGTTGGAATTCACCCCTCCACTTT.

The gene calls are TRBV27 and TRBJ2-7; 7 nucleotides line up with TRBD1. CDR1 and CDR2 from the germline V gene are MNHEY and SMNVEV (reference sequence). CDR3 length: 13 residues. The trim removed 4 bases at V and 3 bases at J, leaving 3 bases unmatched. CDR3 DNA: TGTGCCAGCAGTTCCGGGACAGACTACGAGCAGTACTTC. Its protein is CASSSGTDYEQYF.

This clone was seen a handful of times. The V call is TRBV7-2, the J call TRBJ2-1; no clear D gene. In germline, CDR1 is SGHTA, CDR2 FQGNSA. The CDR3 contains 14 residues. Trimming left V 1 base short and J 7 bases short, with 11 bases between. CDR3 residues: CASSLDAATNEQFF. DNA of the CDR3: TGTGCCAGCAGCTTAGATGCGGCAACTAATGAGCAGTTCTTC.

This clone was counted between two and nine times. The genes are TRBV9 and TRBJ1-3; D not certain. This CDR3 contains 14 residues. CDR1 and CDR2 (germline): SGDLS, YYNGEE. Trimming pared 4 bases from V and 4 bases from J, leaving 12 bases between. In nucleotides, the CDR3 is TGTGCCAGCAGCCTCGGAGGTGTGGGAAACACCATATATTTT. Translated: CASSLGGVGNTIYF.

This clone appeared once. This rearrangement joins TRBV6-5 to TRBJ1-2; 10 bases are shared with TRBD1. With 5 bases clipped from V and 5 bases from J, the junction kept 2 bases outside the gene matches. CDR3 length: 13 residues. The germline CDR1 and CDR2 sequences are MNHEY and SVGAGI. Here the CDR3 reads CASSGDRGYGYTF. CDR3 coding DNA: TGTGCCAGCAGTGGGGACAGGGGTTATGGCTACACCTTC.

This clone was seen a few times. The chain has TRBV5-1 and TRBJ1-1; possible D gene TRBD1, 6 bases. CDR1 and CDR2 (germline): SGHRS, YFSETQ. This CDR3 comprises 17 residues. The V end lost 2 bases, the J end lost 1 base, and 18 bases lay between the germline ends. The CDR3 protein is CASSFGWAGVWNTEAFF. DNA for the CDR3: TGCGCCAGCAGCTTCGGATGGGCAGGGGTCTGGAACACTGAAGCTTTCTTT.

The chain links TRBV25-1 to TRBJ1-3; D unclear. CDR3 length: 15 amino acids. The V and J ends lost 3 bases and 0 bases respectively, with 9 bases between them. Germline CDR1 reads MGHDK; CDR2 reads SYGVNS. CDR3: CASSEMGDSGNTIYF. The CDR3 DNA sequence: TGTGCCAGCAGTGAGATGGGAGACTCTGGAAACACCATATATTTT. Drawing the rest from reference TRBV25-1 and TRBJ1-3, the complete variable domain is EADIYQTPRYLVIGTGKKITLECSQTMGHDKMYWYQQDPGMELHLIHYSYGVNSTEKGDLSSESTVSRIRTEHFPLTLESARPSHTSQYLCASSEMGDSGNTIYFGEGSWLTVV.

The chain carries TRBV7-2 and TRBJ2-3; D gene uncertain. Trimming removed 4 bases from V and 4 bases from J, with 9 bases in between. Germline V gene lookup returns CDR1 SGHTA and CDR2 FQGNSA. The CDR3 length is 13 residues. Here the CDR3 reads CASSSEYADTQYF. CDR3 bases: TGTGCCAGCAGCTCGGAGTACGCAGATACGCAGTATTTT.